A single T cell receptor beta chain is shown here with its context. Its antigen is as yet unknown. The data belong to a study of regulatory dendritic cells for organ transplantation. About the study: Regulatory dendritic cells were monocyte-derived, receiving vitamin D3 on days 0 and 4 and IL-10 on day 4.

Profiled with immunoSEQ multiplex PCR; TCRdb holds only in-frame clones, not every one. In the table there are over 8,000 clones, just over 65% of which are singletons. Sorted subsets were CFSE-labeled and cultured approximately 5 days with allogeneic dendritic cells. FACS sorted CD4+ or CD8+ T cells into CD45RA+ naive and CD45RO+ memory. Germline lookup yields CDR1 SEHNR and CDR2 FQNEAQ (reference sequence). This CDR3 region has 15 residues. Trimming at V came to 1 base and at J to 11 bases, leaving 9 bases not matched to a gene. Findings and limits, study-wide: Among resting subsets, memory CD8+ cells contained the most alloreactive clonotypes. Memory CD8+ clonal expansion seemed more limited with regulatory than mature dendritic cells.

The receptor was isolated from a human donor in good health. The chain uses TRBV7-9 and TRBJ2-3; 10 positions match TRBD2. The specimen was naive CD4+ T cells from blood cultured with dendritic cells. Stated subset: CD45RA+ naive T cells. CDR3 loop: CASSLDLLTSGLQYF. The CDR3 DNA reads TGTGCCAGCAGCTTAGACCTTCTGACTAGCGGGCTGCAGTATTTT.